A single sample is the source of the 24 T cell receptor beta chains below, sequenced in a study of blood T cell repertoires in COVID-19. TCRdb keeps only in-frame clones here, not all; method: immunoSEQ multiplex PCR. Of about 130,000 clones listed, about 85% are singletons. Sequencing used peripheral blood. Receptors originate from a man aged 40-55 years with active or convalescent COVID-19.

This chain links TRBV10-3 with TRBJ1-4; D is uncertain. V was clipped by 2 bases and J by 7 bases, with 5 bases between them. Germline lookup yields CDR1 ENHRY and CDR2 SYGVKD. There are 12 residues in the CDR3. The CDR3 protein is CAISETVEKLFF. CDR3 nucleotides: TGTGCCATCAGTGAGACGGTTGAAAAACTGTTTTTT.

The chain links TRBV12-3 or TRBV12-4 to TRBJ2-3; tentatively, D is TRBD1 (6 bases). The CDR3 is 12 residues long. With 1 base removed from V and 9 bases from J, the gap between germline ends came to 8 bases. The CDR3 spells CASSLGTATQYF. The CDR3 DNA reads TGTGCCAGCAGTTTAGGGACAGCAACGCAGTATTTT.

The chain combines TRBV19 with TRBJ2-5; 8 bases are shared with TRBD1. CDR1 is LNHDA and CDR2 is SQIVND in the germline V gene (reference sequence). V shed 6 bases and J 5 bases; nucleotides not matched to a gene: 11. The CDR3 is 15 residues long. In DNA form, the CDR3 reads TGTGCCAGTAGCTATGGGACAGGCATTGGGGAGACCCAGTACTTC. It is translated as CASSYGTGIGETQYF.

The gene calls are TRBV6-5 and TRBJ2-3; D is undetermined. Germline CDR1 reads MNHEY; CDR2 reads SVGAGI. The CDR3 totals 13 residues. Trimming removed 0 bases from V and 3 bases from J, with 4 bases in between. CDR3 loop: CASSYSGTDTQYF. CDR3 sequence (DNA): TGTGCCAGCAGTTACTCCGGGACAGATACGCAGTATTTT.

This clone was detected only a few times. The chain uses TRBV9 and TRBJ2-7; 7 nucleotides match TRBD1. The CDR3 is made up of 17 amino acids. The germline V gene encodes CDR1 SGDLS and CDR2 YYNGEE. The trim removed 1 base at V and 5 bases at J, leaving 15 bases unmatched. CDR3 in DNA: TGTGCCAGCAGCGTACCGGACGGAGACAGGGCGTCCAACGAGCAGTACTTC. It yields the protein CASSVPDGDRASNEQYF.

The chain couples TRBV18 to TRBJ1-1, with 7 bases matching TRBD1. CDR1 and CDR2 from the germline V gene are KGHSH and LQKENI. This CDR3 is 13 amino acids long. The V segment lost 8 bases and the J segment 5 bases; nucleotides outside the gene matches: 8. As DNA, the CDR3 is TGTGCCAGCCGCACAGGGGCGGCGACTGAAGCTTTCTTT. Its translation is CASRTGAATEAFF.

The V and J genes are TRBV7-9 and TRBJ1-1; possible D gene TRBD1, 6 bases. The CDR3 spans 11 residues. V dropped 3 bases and J dropped 7 bases, with 6 bases sitting between them. CDR1 and CDR2 from the germline V gene are SEHNR and FQNEAQ (reference sequence). CDR3 nucleotides: TGTGCCAGCAGCTTGGACAGTGAAGCTTTCTTT. Translation gives CASSLDSEAFF.

The chain has TRBV10-3 and TRBJ1-1, with 12 bases lining up with TRBD1. The germline V gene encodes CDR1 ENHRY and CDR2 SYGVKD. V lost 6 bases, J lost 11 bases, and 7 bases stayed unmatched. This CDR3 has 13 amino acids. CDR3 in DNA: TGTGCCATCAGCCCGGGACAGGGGGCGTGGGCTTTCTTT. This encodes CAISPGQGAWAFF.

The chain has TRBV25-1 and TRBJ2-3, with 12 positions matching TRBD1. Germline values: CDR1 MGHDK, CDR2 SYGVNS. V lost 6 bases to trimming and J lost 2 bases; unmatched junction nucleotides: 6. This CDR3 contains 16 residues. DNA for the CDR3: TGTGCCAGCAGAGCTGGGACAGGGGGCTCCACAGATACGCAGTATTTT. The encoded protein is CASRAGTGGSTDTQYF.

Only one count was recorded for this clone. This chain joins TRBV9 and TRBJ1-3; D is uncertain. Trimming cost V 4 bases and J 2 bases, with 13 bases left between them. The CDR3 runs to 15 residues. In germline, CDR1 is SGDLS, CDR2 YYNGEE. The CDR3 DNA follows: TGTGCCAGCAGCCCCGAGGGAGGGCCTGGAAACACCATATATTTT. This sequence encodes CASSPEGGPGNTIYF.

The gene calls are TRBV7-3 and TRBJ1-5; D unresolved. The germline V and J ends were trimmed by 2 bases and 2 bases, with 10 bases remaining between them. Germline-derived CDR1 and CDR2 are SGHTA and FQGTGA. This CDR3 is built from 15 residues. CDR3: CASSLRGFGNQPQHF. The CDR3, as DNA: TGTGCCAGCAGCTTACGGGGATTCGGCAATCAGCCCCAGCATTTT.

This clone has a handful of counts. The genes are TRBV14 and TRBJ1-5; tentative D call: TRBD1 (6 bases). Germline V lookup: CDR1 SGHDN, CDR2 FVKESK. V dropped 1 base and J dropped 4 bases, with 8 bases sitting between them. The CDR3 is 14 amino acids. DNA for the CDR3: TGTGCCAGCAGCCAAGCAGGGGCTAATCAGCCCCAGCATTTT. Residues: CASSQAGANQPQHF. Together with reference TRBV14 and TRBJ1-5, the CDR3 gives the full variable domain: EAGVTQFPSHSVIEKGQTVTLRCDPISGHDNLYWYRRVMGKEIKFLLHFVKESKQDESGMPNNRFLAERTGGTYSTLKVQPAELEDSGVYFCASSQAGANQPQHFGDGTRLSIL.

The chain is built from TRBV2 and TRBJ2-5; TRBD1 matches 7 bases. The V segment lost 5 bases and the J segment 7 bases; nucleotides outside the gene matches: 10. CDR1 and CDR2 (germline): SNHLY, FYNNEI. The CDR3 consists of 14 residues. The CDR3 bases are TGTGCCAGCAGTCTACAGGGGCTACGGGGGACCCAGTACTTC. It specifies CASSLQGLRGTQYF.

This chain joins TRBV19 and TRBJ1-1, with TRBD1 as a possible D gene (6 bases). The germline CDR1 and CDR2 sequences are LNHDA and SQIVND (reference sequence). V gave up 10 bases and J gave up 1 base, with 16 bases separating them. The CDR3 spans 14 residues. The CDR3 nucleotides are TGTGCCACTCGCTACGGGACATCGAACACTGAAGCTTTCTTT. It translates to CATRYGTSNTEAFF.

This clone was seen just once. The V gene is TRBV19, the J gene TRBJ2-7; 8 positions agree with TRBD2. Germline lookup yields CDR1 LNHDA and CDR2 SQIVND (reference sequence). The CDR3 consists of 14 residues. The CDR3 sequence: CAPNPRGGRYEQYF. The CDR3, as DNA: TGTGCTCCGAACCCCCGGGGGGGCCGATACGAGCAGTACTTC.

The CDR3 is CASSEPGQRTDTQYF. The CDR3 nucleotides read TGTGCCAGCAGTGAGCCGGGACAACGCACAGATACGCAGTATTTT. This rearrangement joins TRBV25-1 to TRBJ2-3; D perhaps matches TRBD1 (6 bases). Germline CDR1 is MGHDK and CDR2 is SYGVNS. V gave up 3 bases and J gave up 1 base, with 11 bases separating them. The length of the CDR3 is 15 residues.

The chain employs TRBV11-3 and TRBJ2-7; the match to TRBD1 covers 8 bases. Germline loops: CDR1 SGHNT, CDR2 YENEEA. The CDR3 is made up of 13 amino acids. The ends lost 0 bases at V and 6 bases at J; junction bases unmatched: 1. CDR3 loop: CASSLDDRGEQYF. The CDR3, as DNA: TGTGCCAGCAGCTTAGACGACAGGGGCGAGCAGTACTTC.

The genes are TRBV27 and TRBJ1-6; maybe TRBD1 (5 bases). Germline CDR1 is MNHEY and CDR2 is SMNVEV (reference sequence). This CDR3 has 16 amino acids. Deletions cut 2 bases from V and 0 bases from J, with 8 bases between. CDR3 loop: CASSLGGISYNSPLHF. The CDR3 nucleotides read TGTGCCAGCAGTTTAGGGGGGATCTCCTATAATTCACCCCTCCACTTT.

V and J are TRBV2 and TRBJ1-3; D not resolved. The V gene's germline CDR1 is SNHLY and CDR2 FYNNEI. The CDR3 runs to 14 residues. Trimming stripped 6 bases from V and 2 bases from J, with 11 bases between. CDR3 in amino acids: CASSAGFTGNTIYF. CDR3 nucleotides: TGTGCCAGCAGCGCGGGATTTACTGGAAACACCATATATTTT.

The chain carries TRBV4-3 and TRBJ2-7; TRBD1 might be the D (6 bases). The germline V and J ends were trimmed by 1 base and 4 bases, with 11 bases remaining between them. In germline, CDR1 is LGHNA, CDR2 YSLEER. CDR3 length: 14 amino acids. The CDR3 DNA reads TGCGCCAGCAGCCAAGGCACAGGGCTTTACGAGCAGTACTTC. It codes for CASSQGTGLYEQYF.

This sequence joins TRBV3-1 (or the pseudogene TRBV3-2) and TRBJ2-1; perhaps TRBD1 as D (5 bases). Per germline, CDR1 LGHDT and CDR2 YNNKEL (reference sequence). V was cut by 0 bases and J by 8 bases, with 14 bases left in between. This CDR3 contains 15 residues. For the CDR3, the DNA is TGTGCCAGCAGCCAAGAGAAGGGGCTGGCGCATGAGCAGTTCTTC. Protein sequence: CASSQEKGLAHEQFF.

V and J are TRBV6-5 and TRBJ1-5; 7 bases line up with TRBD1. J gave up 3 bases and V 8 bases, and 4 bases lay outside the gene matches. The CDR3 loop spans 13 amino acids. Germline assignment: CDR1 MNHEY and CDR2 SVGAGI. The CDR3 DNA sequence: TGTGCCAGCTCCGACAGGGACAATCAGCCCCAGCATTTT. Its protein product is CASSDRDNQPQHF.

This clone was seen a few times. This chain joins TRBV11-2 and TRBJ1-2, with D perhaps TRBD1 (5 bases). V lost 1 base and J lost 4, with 13 bases in between. The CDR3 is 15 residues long. CDR1 SGHAT and CDR2 FQNNGV come from the germline V gene. CDR3 in DNA: TGTGCCAGCAGCTTAGTTCAGGGCAGCATCTATGGCTACACCTTC. It yields the protein CASSLVQGSIYGYTF.

This chain uses TRBV30 with TRBJ2-6; perhaps TRBD1 as D (6 bases). Trimming stripped 0 bases from V and 2 bases from J, with 8 bases between. This CDR3 spans 15 amino acids. Germline V gene data show CDR1 as GTSNPN and CDR2 as SVGIG (reference sequence). The CDR3 region has the DNA TGTGCCTGGAGTGTAAGGGGGACTGGGGCCAACGTCCTGACTTTC. Protein sequence: CAWSVRGTGANVLTF. Filled out from reference TRBV30 and TRBJ2-6, the complete variable domain reads SQTIHQWPATLVQPVGSPLSLECTVEGTSNPNLYWYRQAAGRGLQLLFYSVGIGQISSEVPQNLSASRPQDRQFILSSKKLLLSDSGFYLCAWSVRGTGANVLTFGAGSRLTVL.